This T cell receptor (beta chain) was recorded in a study of cytomegalovirus exposure and HLA in healthy donors. Study results and limitations: Most TCRs appeared rarely, but some public TCRs recurred in many donors.

The protocol was immunoSEQ multiplex PCR, while the TCRdb copy is restricted to in-frame clones and leaves out a portion. The sample consists of hundreds of thousands of clones, roughly 84% of them appearing once. A word on this clone: Its specificity is not known.

The CDR3 runs to 13 residues. V was pared by 4 bases and J by 6 bases, with 13 bases between. Germline lookup yields CDR1 SGHDT and CDR2 YYEEEE. The sequenced sample consisted of PBMCs. The receptor comes from a man younger than 30 in good health and CMV-seropositive. The chain combines TRBV5-6 with TRBJ1-2, with D perhaps TRBD1 (6 bases). The CDR3 region is CASSGGAYDGYTF. The CDR3, as DNA: TGTGCCAGCAGCGGGGGGGCATATGATGGCTACACCTTC.